These T cell receptor beta chains were read from a single sample in a study of blood T cell repertoires in COVID-19. The table came from immunoSEQ multiplex PCR; TCRdb's copy has only in-frame clones and leaves some out. The data contain about 200,000 clones, approximately 85% of them seen just once; the ten biggest clones take up around 4.9%. Input material: peripheral blood. The receptors stem from a woman of 80 years or more with acute or convalescent COVID-19. The CDR3 runs from the conserved cysteine through the conserved F or W. Fields, in order: clone size, V gene, D gene, J gene, CDR3 protein, CDR3 DNA. D genes are given only for firm matches. The size entry is marked missing in some rows and otherwise reads once, few, many or a size class.

clone size: NA; V gene: TRBV4-2; D gene: TRBD1; J gene: TRBJ2-5; CDR3 protein: CASSQDVPGTGWTQYF; CDR3 DNA: TGTGCCAGCAGCCAAGATGTACCTGGGACAGGGTGGACCCAGTACTTC
clone size: NA; V gene: TRBV7-2; D gene: TRBD2; J gene: TRBJ2-7; CDR3 protein: CASSLGLADLYEQYF; CDR3 DNA: TGTGCCAGCAGCTTGGGGCTAGCGGACCTCTACGAGCAGTACTTC
clone size: NA; V gene: TRBV28; D gene: NA; J gene: TRBJ1-5; CDR3 protein: CASSPGNQPQHF; CDR3 DNA: TGTGCCAGCAGCCCCGGCAATCAGCCCCAGCATTTT
clone size: NA; V gene: TRBV6-2/TRBV6-3; D gene: NA; J gene: TRBJ2-5; CDR3 protein: CASSYLRGETQYF; CDR3 DNA: TGTGCCAGCAGTTACCTACGGGGGGAGACCCAGTACTTC
clone size: NA; V gene: TRBV19; D gene: NA; J gene: TRBJ2-5; CDR3 protein: CASSSLYQETQYF; CDR3 DNA: TGTGCCAGTAGTTCGTTGTACCAAGAGACCCAGTACTTC
clone size: NA; V gene: TRBV11-2; D gene: NA; J gene: TRBJ1-6; CDR3 protein: CASSFTDSLVGSPLHF; CDR3 DNA: TGTGCCAGCAGCTTCACTGACAGCCTAGTCGGGTCACCCCTCCACTTT
clone size: NA; V gene: TRBV7-9; D gene: TRBD1; J gene: TRBJ2-4; CDR3 protein: CASSSPGQPNIQYF; CDR3 DNA: TGTGCCAGCAGCAGCCCGGGACAGCCAAACATTCAGTACTTC
clone size: few; V gene: TRBV30; D gene: TRBD1; J gene: TRBJ2-7; CDR3 protein: CAWGQGAYEQYF; CDR3 DNA: TGTGCCTGGGGACAGGGGGCCTACGAGCAGTACTTC
clone size: NA; V gene: TRBV7-9; D gene: NA; J gene: TRBJ2-2; CDR3 protein: CASSSRQGGNTGELFF; CDR3 DNA: TGTGCCAGCAGCTCCCGGCAGGGAGGTAACACCGGGGAGCTGTTTTTT
clone size: NA; V gene: TRBV28; D gene: NA; J gene: TRBJ1-5; CDR3 protein: CASSLPSDRYSNQPQHF; CDR3 DNA: TGTGCCAGCAGTTTACCGAGCGACAGATATAGCAATCAGCCCCAGCATTTT
clone size: NA; V gene: TRBV28; D gene: NA; J gene: TRBJ2-3; CDR3 protein: CASSESQGGGTQYF; CDR3 DNA: TGTGCCAGCAGCGAGTCACAGGGTGGAGGTACGCAGTATTTT
clone size: NA; V gene: TRBV10-3; D gene: TRBD1; J gene: TRBJ2-2; CDR3 protein: CAISQHVDRGFGTGELFF; CDR3 DNA: TGTGCCATCAGTCAACATGTAGACAGGGGGTTCGGCACCGGGGAGCTGTTTTTT
clone size: once; V gene: TRBV5-4; D gene: NA; J gene: TRBJ2-1; CDR3 protein: CASSPGLRDYNEQFF; CDR3 DNA: TGTGCCAGCAGCCCGGGACTCCGAGACTACAATGAGCAGTTCTTC
clone size: NA; V gene: TRBV29-1; D gene: NA; J gene: TRBJ1-1; CDR3 protein: CSVTGSTEAFF; CDR3 DNA: TGCAGCGTCACAGGGAGCACTGAAGCTTTCTTT
clone size: NA; V gene: TRBV6-5; D gene: TRBD1; J gene: TRBJ1-2; CDR3 protein: CASNGQGFPYGYTF; CDR3 DNA: TGTGCCAGCAACGGACAGGGGTTTCCGTATGGCTACACCTTC
clone size: NA; V gene: TRBV24-1; D gene: TRBD1; J gene: TRBJ1-5; CDR3 protein: CATSDKGGQGFNQPQHF; CDR3 DNA: TGTGCCACCAGTGACAAGGGGGGACAGGGGTTCAATCAGCCCCAGCATTTT
clone size: NA; V gene: TRBV18; D gene: TRBD1; J gene: TRBJ2-1; CDR3 protein: CASSPGTGNINEQFF; CDR3 DNA: TGTGCCAGCTCACCCGGGACAGGGAATATTAATGAGCAGTTCTTC
clone size: once; V gene: TRBV7-2; D gene: TRBD1; J gene: TRBJ1-6; CDR3 protein: CASRPGTVNSPLHF; CDR3 DNA: TGTGCCAGCAGGCCCGGGACAGTAAATTCACCCCTCCACTTT
clone size: NA; V gene: TRBV7-2; D gene: TRBD1; J gene: TRBJ2-2; CDR3 protein: CASSSGPGQGLSGELFF; CDR3 DNA: TGTGCCAGCAGCTCTGGTCCGGGACAGGGACTATCCGGGGAGCTGTTTTTT
clone size: NA; V gene: TRBV2; D gene: TRBD1; J gene: TRBJ1-2; CDR3 protein: CASSEDRVRGYTF; CDR3 DNA: TGTGCCAGCAGTGAGGACAGGGTTCGCGGCTACACCTTC
clone size: NA; V gene: TRBV24-1; D gene: NA; J gene: TRBJ2-1; CDR3 protein: CATSRDSYNEQFF; CDR3 DNA: TGTGCCACCAGTCGGGACTCATACAATGAGCAGTTCTTC
clone size: NA; V gene: TRBV10-1; D gene: NA; J gene: TRBJ2-3; CDR3 protein: CASSERQNTDTQYF; CDR3 DNA: TGCGCCAGCAGTGAACGCCAGAACACAGATACGCAGTATTTT
clone size: once; V gene: TRBV25-1; D gene: TRBD1; J gene: TRBJ1-4; CDR3 protein: CASSEWGQGGLNEKLFF; CDR3 DNA: TGTGCCAGCAGTGAATGGGGACAGGGGGGGTTAAATGAAAAACTGTTTTTT
clone size: NA; V gene: TRBV19; D gene: NA; J gene: TRBJ2-2; CDR3 protein: CASRWSVNTGELFF; CDR3 DNA: TGTGCCAGTAGGTGGTCAGTGAACACCGGGGAGCTGTTTTTT
clone size: NA; V gene: TRBV21-1; D gene: NA; J gene: TRBJ2-2; CDR3 protein: CASSKGLSARDNTNTGELFF; CDR3 DNA: TGTGCCAGCAGCAAGGGTTTATCAGCGCGGGATAATACGAACACCGGGGAGCTGTTTTTT
clone size: once; V gene: TRBV29-1; D gene: TRBD2; J gene: TRBJ2-1; CDR3 protein: CSASSGSYNEQFF; CDR3 DNA: TGCAGCGCGTCTAGCGGGTCGTACAATGAGCAGTTCTTC
clone size: few; V gene: TRBV7-2; D gene: TRBD1; J gene: TRBJ2-7; CDR3 protein: CASSPGQGKREQYF; CDR3 DNA: TGTGCCAGCAGTCCGGGACAGGGGAAGCGCGAGCAGTACTTC
clone size: NA; V gene: TRBV29-1; D gene: NA; J gene: TRBJ1-3; CDR3 protein: CGFSGSSGNTIYF; CDR3 DNA: TGCGGATTCAGCGGCAGCTCTGGAAACACCATATATTTT
clone size: NA; V gene: TRBV6-4; D gene: NA; J gene: TRBJ1-5; CDR3 protein: CASAGTPNQPQHF; CDR3 DNA: TGTGCCAGCGCCGGGACACCAAATCAGCCCCAGCATTTT
clone size: NA; V gene: TRBV28; D gene: NA; J gene: TRBJ2-7; CDR3 protein: CASSPRYEQYF; CDR3 DNA: TGTGCCAGCAGTCCTCGGTACGAGCAGTACTTC
clone size: NA; V gene: TRBV6-5; D gene: NA; J gene: TRBJ1-3; CDR3 protein: CASSQSGGGGNTIYF; CDR3 DNA: TGTGCCAGCAGCCAGTCGGGGGGTGGTGGAAACACCATATATTTT
clone size: NA; V gene: TRBV28; D gene: NA; J gene: TRBJ1-2; CDR3 protein: CASYSNYGYTF; CDR3 DNA: TGTGCCAGCTACTCTAACTATGGCTACACCTTC
clone size: NA; V gene: TRBV6-5; D gene: NA; J gene: TRBJ2-1; CDR3 protein: CASSYQALVLRNEQFF; CDR3 DNA: TGTGCCAGCAGTTACCAGGCATTGGTTTTACGCAATGAGCAGTTCTTC
clone size: once; V gene: TRBV19; D gene: TRBD2; J gene: TRBJ2-7; CDR3 protein: CASTISAGGPHEQYF; CDR3 DNA: TGTGCCAGTACTATCTCAGCGGGAGGGCCCCACGAGCAGTACTTC
clone size: NA; V gene: TRBV7-9; D gene: TRBD1; J gene: TRBJ2-7; CDR3 protein: CASSPVGTGGPYEQYF; CDR3 DNA: TGTGCCAGCAGCCCAGTAGGGACAGGAGGACCCTACGAGCAGTACTTC
clone size: NA; V gene: TRBV10-1; D gene: TRBD1; J gene: TRBJ2-3; CDR3 protein: CASTPGQGTDTQYF; CDR3 DNA: TGCGCCAGCACCCCGGGACAGGGGACAGATACGCAGTATTTT
clone size: NA; V gene: TRBV7-2; D gene: TRBD1; J gene: TRBJ1-2; CDR3 protein: CASSSTGGVNGYTF; CDR3 DNA: TGTGCCAGCAGCTCGACAGGGGGCGTCAATGGCTACACCTTC
clone size: once; V gene: TRBV19; D gene: NA; J gene: TRBJ1-3; CDR3 protein: CASTGLGQLSGNTIYF; CDR3 DNA: TGTGCCAGTACAGGTTTGGGACAACTCTCTGGAAACACCATATATTTT
clone size: NA; V gene: TRBV2; D gene: TRBD1; J gene: TRBJ1-2; CDR3 protein: CASSVQGARYGYTF; CDR3 DNA: TGTGCCAGCAGCGTACAGGGGGCGAGGTATGGCTACACCTTC
clone size: NA; V gene: TRBV7-3; D gene: TRBD2; J gene: TRBJ2-1; CDR3 protein: CASSLRSGSGLNEQFF; CDR3 DNA: TGTGCCAGCAGCTTAAGGTCGGGTAGCGGGTTAAATGAGCAGTTCTTC
clone size: NA; V gene: TRBV12-5; D gene: NA; J gene: TRBJ2-4; CDR3 protein: CASGRATPLNIQYF; CDR3 DNA: TGTGCTAGTGGCCGTGCGACTCCCCTCAACATTCAGTACTTC
clone size: NA; V gene: TRBV11-2; D gene: TRBD2; J gene: TRBJ2-3; CDR3 protein: CASSLSAAGLAGGRDTQYF; CDR3 DNA: TGTGCCAGCAGCTTAAGCGCCGCGGGACTAGCGGGAGGCAGAGATACGCAGTATTTT
clone size: NA; V gene: TRBV29-1; D gene: NA; J gene: TRBJ2-1; CDR3 protein: CSVEPGIYNEQFF; CDR3 DNA: TGCAGCGTTGAGCCGGGGATCTACAATGAGCAGTTCTTC
clone size: NA; V gene: TRBV5-6; D gene: NA; J gene: TRBJ2-7; CDR3 protein: CASSLPSREQYF; CDR3 DNA: TGTGCCAGCAGCTTGCCCTCGAGGGAGCAGTACTTC
clone size: NA; V gene: TRBV18; D gene: TRBD1; J gene: TRBJ2-1; CDR3 protein: CASSGGQDNEQFF; CDR3 DNA: TGTGCCAGCTCAGGCGGACAGGACAATGAGCAGTTCTTC
clone size: NA; V gene: TRBV5-1; D gene: TRBD1; J gene: TRBJ1-1; CDR3 protein: CASSPETGGRGTEAFF; CDR3 DNA: TGCGCCAGCAGCCCAGAAACAGGGGGACGGGGCACTGAAGCTTTCTTT
clone size: NA; V gene: TRBV10-3; D gene: NA; J gene: TRBJ2-3; CDR3 protein: CAISESGTSKTDTQYF; CDR3 DNA: TGTGCCATCAGTGAGTCGGGCACTTCGAAAACAGATACGCAGTATTTT
clone size: NA; V gene: TRBV4-3; D gene: TRBD1; J gene: TRBJ1-1; CDR3 protein: CASSAGTGRLGTEAFF; CDR3 DNA: TGCGCCAGCAGCGCCGGGACAGGGCGGCTTGGGACTGAAGCTTTCTTT
clone size: NA; V gene: TRBV19; D gene: NA; J gene: TRBJ1-6; CDR3 protein: CASSLRDGGDSPLHF; CDR3 DNA: TGTGCCAGTAGTCTCCGGGACGGAGGGGATTCACCCCTCCACTTT
clone size: NA; V gene: TRBV24-1; D gene: NA; J gene: TRBJ1-1; CDR3 protein: CATSALRAQGNTEAFF; CDR3 DNA: TGTGCCACCAGTGCCCTCAGGGCCCAGGGGAACACTGAAGCTTTCTTT
clone size: NA; V gene: TRBV19; D gene: TRBD2; J gene: TRBJ2-4; CDR3 protein: CASSILAVKNIQYF; CDR3 DNA: TGTGCCAGTAGTATTCTAGCGGTAAAAAACATTCAGTACTTC
clone size: NA; V gene: TRBV7-6; D gene: NA; J gene: TRBJ2-7; CDR3 protein: CASSLEPGDTYEQYF; CDR3 DNA: TGTGCCAGCAGCTTAGAGCCCGGGGACACGTACGAGCAGTACTTC
clone size: NA; V gene: TRBV27; D gene: TRBD2; J gene: TRBJ2-5; CDR3 protein: CASSPRTSGRWETQYF; CDR3 DNA: TGTGCCAGCAGCCCAAGGACTAGCGGGAGATGGGAGACCCAGTACTTC
clone size: NA; V gene: TRBV2; D gene: NA; J gene: TRBJ1-3; CDR3 protein: CASSEWQGNTIYF; CDR3 DNA: TGTGCCAGCAGTGAATGGCAGGGAAACACCATATATTTT
clone size: NA; V gene: TRBV28; D gene: TRBD1; J gene: TRBJ1-2; CDR3 protein: CASRTAGTAGSNYGYTF; CDR3 DNA: TGTGCCAGCAGGACTGCCGGGACAGCAGGATCTAACTATGGCTACACCTTC